These 19 T cell receptor beta chains originate from one sample sequenced in a study of cytomegalovirus exposure and HLA in healthy donors. The PCR was carried out with 60 Vbeta primers and 13 Jbeta primers. Generated by immunoSEQ multiplex PCR, the TCRdb table keeps only in-frame clones and is missing some. The repertoire holds about 180,000 clones, with approximately 84% as singletons. Specimen: PBMCs. These receptors were obtained from a woman aged 45-59 years in good health and CMV-seropositive.

The rearrangement uses TRBV5-1 and TRBJ2-1; D perhaps matches TRBD2 (5 bases). Germline CDR1 reads SGHRS; CDR2 reads YFSETQ. The CDR3 sequence is 12 residues long. The V gene lost 1 base and the J gene lost 10 bases, with 9 bases spanning the gap. The CDR3 here is CASSLPGEEQFF. The CDR3 DNA reads TGCGCCAGCAGCTTGCCCGGGGAGGAGCAGTTCTTC. Supplemented by reference TRBV5-1 and TRBJ2-1, the full variable domain reads KAGVTQTPRYLIKTRGQQVTLSCSPISGHRSVSWYQQTPGQGLQFLFEYFSETQRNKGNFPGRFSGRQFSNSRSEMNVSTLELGDSALYLCASSLPGEEQFFGPGTRLTVL.

The genes are TRBV15 and TRBJ2-7, with 10 bases matching TRBD1. Germline CDR1 reads LNHNV; CDR2 reads YYDKDF (reference sequence). The CDR3 runs to 18 residues. V trimming: 1 base; J trimming: 3 bases; junction bases outside the gene matches: 12. The CDR3 region is CATSRVSDRGPWSYEQYF. In DNA, the CDR3 is TGTGCCACCAGCAGAGTCAGCGACAGGGGGCCGTGGAGCTACGAGCAGTACTTC.

This chain connects TRBV7-6 to TRBJ2-1; D is ambiguous. There are 15 residues in the CDR3. Looked up from germline, CDR1 is SGHVS and CDR2 is FNYEAQ. The V and J ends lost 6 bases and 0 bases respectively, with 12 bases between them. The CDR3, as DNA: TGTGCCAGCAGTTTTAACCCGGGCTCCTACAATGAGCAGTTCTTC. Translating gives CASSFNPGSYNEQFF.

The chain recombines TRBV5-6 with TRBJ1-1; D is unresolved. Germline-derived CDR1 and CDR2 are SGHDT and YYEEEE. V was trimmed by 3 bases and J by 3 bases, leaving 12 bases between them. CDR3 size: 14 residues. The CDR3 DNA follows: TGTGCCAGCAGCTGGAGGGCAGCATACACTGAAGCTTTCTTT. Translation: CASSWRAAYTEAFF.

This clone was counted a single time. This chain joins TRBV18 and TRBJ2-2, with 11 bases aligning to TRBD2. The CDR3 is made up of 16 amino acids. Trimming at V came to 0 bases and at J to 5 bases, leaving 2 bases not matched to a gene. Germline V CDR1 and CDR2: KGHSH, LQKENI. In DNA, the CDR3 is TGTGCCAGCTCACCACCCACTAGCGGGAGTACCGGGGAGCTGTTTTTT. Residues: CASSPPTSGSTGELFF.

To note about this clone: At one end, the junction sequence differs from germline, possibly due to a read error. The J gene is TRBJ2-6, the V gene TRBV18; D perhaps matches TRBD1 (6 bases). Germline V gives CDR1 KGHSH, CDR2 LQKENI. The CDR3 is made up of 16 amino acids. The CDR3 spells CASSPLTGSGANGLTF. The CDR3 coding sequence is TGTGCCAGCTCACCACTCACAGGGTCAGGGGCCAACGGCCTGACTTTC.

The rearrangement links TRBV20-1 to TRBJ1-1; D call uncertain. Germline V gives CDR1 DFQATT, CDR2 SNEGSKA (reference sequence). The germline V and J ends were trimmed by 3 bases and 5 bases, with 7 bases remaining between them. The CDR3 is 11 amino acids. CDR3 coding DNA: TGCAGTGCTAGGGGGAGGACTGAAGCTTTCTTT. This encodes CSARGRTEAFF.

The V call is TRBV15, the J call TRBJ2-7; 9 positions match TRBD1. V shed 5 bases and J 11 bases; nucleotides not matched to a gene: 16. The germline V gene encodes CDR1 LNHNV and CDR2 YYDKDF (reference sequence). CDR3 length: 15 amino acids. The CDR3 nucleotides are TGTGCCACCAGCCCCAGCCCCCCCGGACAGGGGAAGAAGTACTTC. Translation: CATSPSPPGQGKKYF.

This chain uses TRBV7-3 with TRBJ2-1; tentatively, D is TRBD2 (5 bases). Trimming removed 5 bases at V and 2 bases at J, with 10 bases between. This CDR3 has 14 residues. Germline CDR1 reads SGHTA; CDR2 reads FQGTGA. The CDR3 region has the DNA TGTGCCAGCAGCCCGAGCGGAGCCTACAATGAGCAGTTCTTC. Its translation: CASSPSGAYNEQFF.

The table lists this clone with a count of one. This rearrangement joins TRBV30 to TRBJ1-2, with D possibly TRBD1 on 6 matching bases. CDR1 and CDR2 (germline): GTSNPN, SVGIG (reference sequence). The CDR3 is made up of 13 amino acids. V was shortened by 4 bases and J by 4 bases, with 13 bases between the two germline ends. The CDR3 loop is CAWTVTGIYGYTF. CDR3 DNA sequence: TGTGCCTGGACCGTGACAGGAATCTATGGCTACACCTTC.

This clone was detected only a few times. The rearrangement joins TRBV2 to TRBJ1-2; no firm D call. The CDR3 runs to 11 residues. CDR1 is SNHLY and CDR2 is FYNNEI in the germline V gene. The V and J ends lost 3 bases and 5 bases respectively, with 4 bases between them. DNA of the CDR3: TGTGCCAGCAGTGACGGGTATGGCTACACCTTC. Protein product: CASSDGYGYTF.

The chain combines TRBV18 with TRBJ2-1; 10 positions agree with TRBD2. After removal of 5 bases from V and 14 bases from J, the junction contained 12 bases not matched to a gene. From germline, CDR1 is KGHSH and CDR2 LQKENI. The CDR3 has 14 amino acids. The DNA of the CDR3 is TGTGCCAGCTCATCCCAGCGGGAGGGGGCCTTTGAGTTCTTC. Its translation is CASSSQREGAFEFF.

The gene calls are TRBV7-2 and TRBJ2-7; TRBD2 aligns across 9 bases. This CDR3 region has 16 residues. The ends lost 1 base at V and 3 bases at J; junction bases unmatched: 7. Germline CDR1 SGHTA, CDR2 FQGNSA. The CDR3 coding sequence is TGTGCCAGCAGCTTAGGGGCGGGAGGGCTTGGCTACGAGCAGTACTTC. It specifies CASSLGAGGLGYEQYF.

This clone occurred once. This chain joins TRBV19 and TRBJ1-4; perhaps TRBD1 as D (5 bases). The CDR3 has 15 amino acids. The germline CDR1 and CDR2 sequences are LNHDA and SQIVND (reference sequence). Trimming shortened V by 6 bases and J by 3 bases, and 14 bases separated the two germline ends. This chain's CDR3 is CASSTLGQSNEKLFF. The CDR3, as DNA: TGTGCCAGTAGCACCTTGGGGCAGTCTAATGAAAAACTGTTTTTT.

The V gene is TRBV30, the J gene TRBJ1-2; possibly TRBD1 for D (5 bases). The CDR3 has 12 amino acids. Germline-derived CDR1 and CDR2 are GTSNPN and SVGIG (reference sequence). V was shortened by 3 bases and J by 0 bases, with 5 bases between the two germline ends. CDR3: CAWSRANYGYTF. The DNA of the CDR3 is TGTGCCTGGAGCAGGGCTAACTATGGCTACACCTTC.

The gene calls are TRBV7-2 and TRBJ1-1; maybe TRBD1 (5 bases). The germline V gene encodes CDR1 SGHTA and CDR2 FQGNSA. The V end lost 4 bases, the J end lost 0 bases, and 9 bases lay between the germline ends. The length of the CDR3 is 14 residues. This chain's CDR3 is CASSWEGLNTEAFF. The CDR3 coding sequence is TGTGCCAGCAGCTGGGAGGGGTTGAACACTGAAGCTTTCTTT.

This clone was seen a few times. The CDR3 sequence is CASSQTGTSGGREQYF. The CDR3 coding sequence is TGCGCCAGCAGCCAAACTGGGACTAGCGGGGGGCGTGAGCAGTACTTC. The chain links TRBV4-3 to TRBJ2-7; TRBD2 matches 15 bases. This CDR3 is 16 amino acids long. Germline V CDR1 and CDR2: LGHNA, YSLEER. With V trimmed by 2 bases and J by 7 bases, 6 bases remained unmatched.

The rearrangement joins TRBV5-4 to TRBJ1-1, with unresolved D. Deletions cut 0 bases from V and 4 bases from J, with 10 bases between. Germline assignment: CDR1 SGHNT and CDR2 YYREEE (reference sequence). The CDR3 runs to 14 residues. This CDR3 reads CASSLDQVFTEAFF. The CDR3 DNA reads as TGTGCCAGCAGCTTGGACCAGGTATTCACTGAAGCTTTCTTT.

This clone was counted only a few times. The rearrangement uses TRBV9 and TRBJ1-1, with unresolved D. This CDR3 has 12 amino acids. V was pared by 4 bases and J by 7 bases, with 11 bases between. Germline V gene data show CDR1 as SGDLS and CDR2 as YYNGEE. The CDR3 DNA follows: TGTGCCAGCAGCTTCCCGGGAGGTGAAGCTTTCTTT. Translating gives CASSFPGGEAFF.